One sample yielded the 16 T cell receptor beta chains listed below, sequenced in a study of blood T cell repertoires in COVID-19. Using immunoSEQ multiplex PCR, the repertoire was profiled, and TCRdb retains in-frame clones only, with some absent. In the table there are 250,000 to 350,000 clones, about 90% of which are singletons. Sequencing used peripheral blood. These receptors all come from a woman aged 25-40 years with COVID-19, enrolled during active disease.

This clone was recorded a few times. V gene TRBV30 combines with J gene TRBJ2-7; TRBD1 matches 7 bases. The V gene end was trimmed by 5 bases and the J gene end by 0 bases; junction bases not matched to a gene: 4. The CDR3 is 13 amino acids. CDR1 is GTSNPN and CDR2 is SVGIG in the germline V gene (reference sequence). CDR3 residues: CAWGDSISYEQYF. The CDR3 coding sequence is TGTGCCTGGGGGGACAGTATCTCCTACGAGCAGTACTTC.

The chain couples TRBV27 to TRBJ1-6; D perhaps matches TRBD1 (5 bases). Per the germline V gene, CDR1 is MNHEY and CDR2 is SMNVEV (reference sequence). The CDR3 runs 14 residues. V lost 6 bases and J lost 9, with 15 bases in between. CDR3 bases: TGTGCCAGCAGCCAGGGATCCGTGAGTTCACCCCTCCACTTT. This translates into CASSQGSVSSPLHF.

The rearrangement links TRBV6-5 to TRBJ2-7; 12 bases map to TRBD2. Germline V gene sequence: CDR1 MNHEY, CDR2 SVGAGI. This CDR3 contains 16 residues. V lost 0 bases, J lost 4 bases, and 4 bases stayed unmatched. As DNA, the CDR3 is TGTGCCAGCAGTTACTCGCTAGCGGGAGGGCCTTACGAGCAGTACTTC. Translating it yields CASSYSLAGGPYEQYF.

As DNA, the CDR3 is TGTGCCAGCAGTTTAGGAGAGAACTATGGCTACACCTTC. This encodes CASSLGENYGYTF. The chain has TRBV28 and TRBJ1-2; D unclear. Germline lookup yields CDR1 MDHEN and CDR2 SYDVKM. Trimming pared 2 bases from V and 2 bases from J, leaving 6 bases between. This CDR3 comprises 13 residues.

The rearrangement uses TRBV11-3 and TRBJ2-3; D might be TRBD2 (6 bases). Trimming removed 1 base at V and 3 bases at J, with 8 bases between. This CDR3 has 14 residues. Germline lookup yields CDR1 SGHNT and CDR2 YENEEA. The CDR3 DNA reads TGTGCCAGCAGCTTAGTGGGGGGTACAGATACGCAGTATTTT. Amino acids: CASSLVGGTDTQYF.

This sequence joins TRBV6-5 and TRBJ2-3; 10 positions agree with TRBD1. The CDR3 runs to 16 residues. V dropped 0 bases and J dropped 6; count of bases not matched to a gene: 6. The germline V gene encodes CDR1 MNHEY and CDR2 SVGAGI. For the CDR3, the DNA is TGTGCCAGCAGTTACTCGGTTGGACAGGGGGTCGATACGCAGTATTTT. This codes for CASSYSVGQGVDTQYF.

J is TRBJ1-6 and V is TRBV2, with D unresolved. The CDR3 contains 16 residues. CDR1 is SNHLY and CDR2 is FYNNEI in the germline V gene. V lost 3 bases and J 0 bases, leaving 9 bases between the germline ends. This CDR3 reads CASSDTGSSYNSPLHF. For the CDR3, the DNA is TGTGCCAGCAGTGATACGGGAAGCTCCTATAATTCACCCCTCCACTTT. Using reference TRBV2 and TRBJ1-6 for the parts outside the CDR3, the full variable domain is EPEVTQTPSHQVTQMGQEVILRCVPISNHLYFYWYRQILGQKVEFLVSFYNNEISEKSEIFDDQFSVERPDGSNFTLKIRSTKLEDSAMYFCASSDTGSSYNSPLHFGNGTRLTVT.

V is TRBV7-9 and J is TRBJ2-5, with 9 bases identical to TRBD1. This CDR3 comprises 14 residues. CDR1 and CDR2 (germline): SEHNR, FQNEAQ (reference sequence). Losses at the gene ends were 3 bases for V and 5 bases for J; bases not matched to a gene: 4. Written as DNA, the CDR3 is TGTGCCAGCAGCTTGACAGGGGGAGAGGAGACCCAGTACTTC. Its protein product is CASSLTGGEETQYF. Variable domain in full (rest from reference TRBV7-9 and TRBJ2-5): DTGVSQNPRHKITKRGQNVTFRCDPISEHNRLYWYRQTLGQGPEFLTYFQNEAQLEKSRLLSDRFSAERPKGSFSTLEIQRTEQGDSAMYLCASSLTGGEETQYFGPGTRLLVL.

The CDR3, as DNA: TGTGCCAGCAGCTTTAGCGGGAGGACTGAGCAGTTCTTC. As protein: CASSFSGRTEQFF. The chain links TRBV5-8 to TRBJ2-1; 10 bases match TRBD2. With V trimmed by 2 bases and J by 9 bases, 2 bases remained unmatched. From germline, CDR1 is SGHTS and CDR2 YDEGEE. The length of the CDR3 is 13 residues.

This chain uses TRBV11-2 with TRBJ1-2; D gene unclear. The CDR3 sequence is 14 residues long. The germline gives CDR1 SGHAT, CDR2 FQNNGV. V dropped 1 base and J dropped 0 bases, with 6 bases sitting between them. The CDR3 spells CASSLAQTNYGYTF. CDR3 nucleotides: TGTGCCAGCAGCTTAGCTCAGACTAACTATGGCTACACCTTC.

In its sample, this clone was seen once. The V call is TRBV30, the J call TRBJ1-1, with D unresolved. The CDR3 is 11 residues long. Germline loops: CDR1 GTSNPN, CDR2 SVGIG (reference sequence). Trimming pared 4 bases from V and 8 bases from J, leaving 11 bases between. The CDR3 spells CAWKTGSEAFF. The CDR3 DNA reads TGTGCCTGGAAAACGGGGAGCGAAGCTTTCTTT.

V and J are TRBV4-3 and TRBJ2-3; TRBD1 is a possible D gene (5 bases). Trimming removed 0 bases at V and 4 bases at J, with 11 bases between. There are 15 residues in the CDR3. CDR1 LGHNA and CDR2 YSLEER come from the germline V gene. The CDR3 loop is CASSQDKVGADTQYF. CDR3 bases: TGCGCCAGCAGCCAAGATAAAGTAGGGGCAGATACGCAGTATTTT.

This chain joins TRBV3-1 (or the pseudogene TRBV3-2) and TRBJ2-7, with 10 bases fitting TRBD2. This CDR3 region has 15 residues. The V and J ends lost 1 base and 7 bases, in that order; junction bases with no gene match: 7. Germline V gene lookup returns CDR1 LGHDT and CDR2 YNNKEL (reference sequence). The CDR3 region is CASSQGALAGEEQYF. Here the CDR3 DNA reads TGTGCCAGCAGCCAAGGAGCTCTAGCGGGAGAGGAGCAGTACTTC.

This chain joins TRBV19 and TRBJ1-1; unclear D gene. The length of the CDR3 is 14 residues. Trimming removed 0 bases from V and 3 bases from J, with 8 bases in between. Germline V gene lookup returns CDR1 LNHDA and CDR2 SQIVND (reference sequence). The CDR3 DNA follows: TGTGCCAGTAGTATAGATGCACGGTACACTGAAGCTTTCTTT. It encodes CASSIDARYTEAFF. Filled out from reference TRBV19 and TRBJ1-1, the complete variable domain reads DGGITQSPKYLFRKEGQNVTLSCEQNLNHDAMYWYRQDPGQGLRLIYYSQIVNDFQKGDIAEGYSVSREKKESFPLTVTSAQKNPTAFYLCASSIDARYTEAFFGQGTRLTVV.

This sequence joins TRBV2 and TRBJ1-6; 7 bases align to TRBD1. The CDR3 is 15 residues long. Germline V gene sequence: CDR1 SNHLY, CDR2 FYNNEI. Losses at the gene ends were 4 bases for V and 9 bases for J; bases not matched to a gene: 9. The CDR3: CASSGGTALGSPLHF. CDR3 DNA sequence: TGTGCCAGCAGTGGGGGGACAGCCCTAGGTTCACCCCTCCACTTT. The entire variable domain, with the rest obtained from reference TRBV2 and TRBJ1-6, is as follows: EPEVTQTPSHQVTQMGQEVILRCVPISNHLYFYWYRQILGQKVEFLVSFYNNEISEKSEIFDDQFSVERPDGSNFTLKIRSTKLEDSAMYFCASSGGTALGSPLHFGNGTRLTVT.

J is TRBJ1-1 and V is TRBV18, with D maybe TRBD1 (5 bases). This CDR3 has 13 amino acids. V lost 5 bases and J 1 base, leaving 8 bases between the germline ends. CDR1 and CDR2 from the germline V gene are KGHSH and LQKENI. DNA of the CDR3: TGTGCCAGCTCAGTAACAGGGAACACTGAAGCTTTCTTT. Residues: CASSVTGNTEAFF.